The count of the clone carrying this T cell receptor (beta chain) is one. This entry belongs to a study of blood T cell repertoires in COVID-19. Using immunoSEQ multiplex PCR, the repertoire was profiled, and TCRdb retains in-frame clones only, with some absent. The profile shows some 350,000 clones, about 90% of them singletons. Per germline, CDR1 SGDLS and CDR2 YYNGEE. V shed 0 bases and J 3 bases; nucleotides not matched to a gene: 8. The CDR3 loop spans 18 amino acids. This chain connects TRBV9 to TRBJ2-1; 11 nucleotides agree with TRBD2. The sample taken for sequencing was PBMCs or T cells enriched from blood (not recorded which). The sequence was collected from a woman aged 25 to 45 who had recovered from COVID-19. CDR3 sequence (DNA): TGTGCCAGCAGCGTAGAAGGGGGGACTAGCGGAGTCTACAATGAGCAGTTCTTC. This gives the protein CASSVEGGTSGVYNEQFF.